The 22 T cell receptor beta chains in this list originate from one sample, sequenced in a study of TIL therapy for anti-PD-1-resistant metastatic lung cancer. This was the immunoSEQ v3 assay. Profiling relied on immunoSEQ multiplex PCR, and the TCRdb table lists in-frame clones only, not all of them. The sample shows more than 90,000 clones, about three fifths of them seen only once. Indicated time point: pre-treatment sample, taken before nivolumab and TIL therapy. The tumor samples were excised metastases, mostly pleural nodules or supraclavicular lymph nodes. Sample: tumor tissue, taken at baseline. These TCRs come from a person aged 25-80 years with non-small cell lung cancer.

The chain joins TRBV5-1 to TRBJ1-6, with 9 bases fitting TRBD1. The V segment lost 4 bases and the J segment 13 bases; nucleotides outside the gene matches: 15. The V gene's germline CDR1 is SGHRS and CDR2 YFSETQ. CDR3 length: 16 residues. The CDR3 here is CASSGGSGTGLTPLHF. CDR3 nucleotides: TGCGCCAGCAGCGGGGGTTCCGGGACAGGGTTGACGCCCCTCCACTTT.

This chain uses TRBV7-9 with TRBJ2-2; D perhaps matches TRBD2 (5 bases). This CDR3 is built from 16 residues. Germline V gene lookup returns CDR1 SEHNR and CDR2 FQNEAQ (reference sequence). V lost 1 base, J lost 0 bases, and 9 bases lay in between. Written as DNA, the CDR3 is TGTGCCAGCAGCTTAGGAGCCGGGACGAACACCGGGGAGCTGTTTTTT. This translates into CASSLGAGTNTGELFF.

This clone is a singleton in its sample. This chain joins TRBV28 and TRBJ2-3; D unresolved. Trimming removed 8 bases at V and 8 bases at J, with 14 bases between. The CDR3 is 12 amino acids. Germline CDR1 and CDR2: MDHEN and SYDVKM. The CDR3 region has the DNA TGTGCCAGCCGATTTCGGGTCGGTACGCAGTATTTT. Translation gives CASRFRVGTQYF.

The sample holds one count of this clone. The chain links TRBV29-1 to TRBJ2-1; TRBD1 or TRBD2 may be the D gene (5 bases each). The CDR3 sequence is 15 residues long. Trimming removed 4 bases at V and 2 bases at J, with 15 bases between. Germline loops: CDR1 SQVTM, CDR2 ANQGSEA. CDR3 loop: CSVGSPGRPYNEQFF. CDR3 bases: TGCAGCGTTGGTAGCCCGGGACGCCCCTACAATGAGCAGTTCTTC.

In DNA, the CDR3 is TGTGCCAGCAGCTTAAACCCCTGGGGGCAGGGTACGCAGTATTTT. Protein sequence: CASSLNPWGQGTQYF. The rearrangement joins TRBV7-3 to TRBJ2-3, with TRBD1 as a possible D gene (6 bases). V lost 1 base and J lost 8, with 16 bases in between. This CDR3 is 15 amino acids long. Germline assignment: CDR1 SGHTA and CDR2 FQGTGA.

This clone was seen just once. The gene calls are TRBV4-1 and TRBJ2-5, with D tentatively TRBD1 or TRBD2 (5 bases each). Looked up from germline, CDR1 is MGHRA and CDR2 is YSYEKL. The CDR3 spans 16 residues. The V and J ends lost 0 bases and 4 bases respectively, with 15 bases between them. The CDR3 nucleotides read TGCGCCAGCAGCCAAGATTCCTTTGGGGACCGAGAGACCCAGTACTTC. It encodes CASSQDSFGDRETQYF.

V and J are TRBV29-1 and TRBJ2-7; 7 nucleotides agree with TRBD2. The J segment lost 6 bases and the V segment lost 6 bases, leaving 14 bases of the junction unmatched. The CDR3 is 14 amino acids. Germline V gene lookup returns CDR1 SQVTM and CDR2 ANQGSEA. CDR3 in DNA: TGCAGCGTGGGGTCAGCGGGGAGGTCTGGCGAGCAGTACTTC. It codes for CSVGSAGRSGEQYF.

This clone was seen just once. The chain has TRBV11-2 and TRBJ1-3, with a tentative D call TRBD1 (5 bases). Germline CDR1 and CDR2: SGHAT and FQNNGV. The CDR3 covers 18 residues. The V end was cut by 10 bases, the J end by 0 bases, with 25 bases between. The DNA for the CDR3 is TGTGCCAACGAGGGGAGGGTTTTTTCTCCGGGCTCTGGAAACACCATATATTTT. It yields the protein CANEGRVFSPGSGNTIYF.

The gene calls are TRBV6-5 and TRBJ1-2, with a tentative D call TRBD1 (6 bases). Trimming pared 0 bases from V and 4 bases from J, leaving 9 bases between. The germline CDR1 and CDR2 sequences are MNHEY and SVGAGI. This CDR3 has 14 residues. CDR3 protein: CASSYSRTVYGYTF. The CDR3 DNA sequence: TGTGCCAGCAGTTACTCAAGGACAGTCTATGGCTACACCTTC.

This chain links TRBV6-2 or TRBV6-3 with TRBJ2-3; 8 bases align to TRBD2. The V and J ends lost 2 bases and 4 bases, in that order; junction bases with no gene match: 5. Germline values: CDR1 MNHEY, CDR2 SVGEGT. The CDR3 runs to 15 residues. The CDR3 coding sequence is TGTGCCAGCAGTTACACGGGACTAGATGCAGATACGCAGTATTTT. Amino acid sequence: CASSYTGLDADTQYF.

The chain employs TRBV29-1 and TRBJ2-2; 12 nucleotides line up with TRBD2. The germline gives CDR1 SQVTM, CDR2 ANQGSEA. The junction had 6 bases not matched to a gene; V was cut back by 4 bases and J by 9 bases. This CDR3 contains 14 residues. The CDR3 nucleotides are TGCAGCGTTGGACTAGCGGGAGCCTATCGGGAGCTGTTTTTT. Translated: CSVGLAGAYRELFF.

This clone was detected a few times. This chain connects TRBV30 to TRBJ1-1, with 8 bases aligning to TRBD1. The CDR3 totals 15 residues. Germline CDR1 GTSNPN, CDR2 SVGIG (reference sequence). The V gene end was trimmed by 5 bases and the J gene end by 2 bases; junction bases not matched to a gene: 10. CDR3 in DNA: TGTGCCTGGGTTTCGGGACAGGCTCCAAACACTGAAGCTTTCTTT. It yields the protein CAWVSGQAPNTEAFF.

The rearrangement joins TRBV4-3 to TRBJ2-7; TRBD2 matches 13 bases. CDR3 size: 15 residues. Germline lookup yields CDR1 LGHNA and CDR2 YSLEER. Trimming at V came to 3 bases and at J to 3 bases, leaving 2 bases not matched to a gene. This CDR3 is CASSQTSGGIYEQYF. For the CDR3, the DNA is TGCGCCAGCAGCCAGACTAGCGGGGGGATCTACGAGCAGTACTTC.

The chain has TRBV19 and TRBJ2-1; tentatively, D is TRBD1 (5 bases). Trimming stripped 5 bases from V and 0 bases from J, with 5 bases between. The CDR3 is made up of 13 amino acids. The V gene's germline CDR1 is LNHDA and CDR2 SQIVND (reference sequence). The CDR3 sequence is CASSQGSYNEQFF. The CDR3, as DNA: TGTGCCAGTAGTCAGGGCTCCTACAATGAGCAGTTCTTC.

This chain joins TRBV5-1 and TRBJ1-1; D is perhaps TRBD1 (6 bases). This CDR3 spans 12 amino acids. V lost 7 bases and J 1 base, leaving 8 bases between the germline ends. The germline gives CDR1 SGHRS, CDR2 YFSETQ. The chain's CDR3 is CASRQENTEAFF. The CDR3 nucleotides are TGCGCCAGCCGACAGGAGAACACTGAAGCTTTCTTT.

By proportion, this clone is medium-sized. The chain links TRBV19 to TRBJ1-1, with D unresolved. Trimming pared 0 bases from V and 1 base from J, leaving 12 bases between. Germline V lookup: CDR1 LNHDA, CDR2 SQIVND (reference sequence). The CDR3 spans 16 residues. CDR3 in DNA: TGTGCCAGTAGTATAGATCCGAGGGTTACGAACACTGAAGCTTTCTTT. Encoded protein: CASSIDPRVTNTEAFF.

This clone was observed a few times. This chain uses TRBV6-5 with TRBJ1-2, with 7 bases identical to TRBD1. From germline, CDR1 is MNHEY and CDR2 SVGAGI. Trimming removed 2 bases from V and 4 bases from J; junction bases left unmatched: 7. This CDR3 is 15 amino acids long. CDR3 loop: CASSYKPGGSYGYTF. In DNA, the CDR3 is TGTGCCAGCAGTTACAAACCAGGGGGGAGCTATGGCTACACCTTC.

The rearrangement links TRBV5-4 to TRBJ2-5, with a weak D call TRBD2 (5 bases). Between the trimmed V and J ends, which lost 2 bases and 2 bases, there was a span of 16 bases. The CDR3 runs 16 residues. The germline V gene encodes CDR1 SGHNT and CDR2 YYREEE (reference sequence). CDR3: CASSLGIGSAQETQYF. The DNA of the CDR3 is TGTGCCAGCAGCTTAGGAATCGGTAGCGCACAAGAGACCCAGTACTTC.

This chain uses TRBV9 with TRBJ1-5; TRBD1 matches 8 bases. CDR1 SGDLS and CDR2 YYNGEE come from the germline V gene. V trimming: 7 bases; J trimming: 4 bases; junction bases outside the gene matches: 4. The CDR3 runs 13 residues. The CDR3 DNA follows: TGTGCCAGCGGTGGACAGGGTAATCAGCCCCAGCATTTT. Translating it yields CASGGQGNQPQHF.

The genes are TRBV2 and TRBJ2-7, with a weak D call TRBD1 (6 bases). CDR1 and CDR2 (germline): SNHLY, FYNNEI. This CDR3 is built from 12 residues. V was trimmed by 6 bases and J by 2 bases, leaving 8 bases between them. CDR3 sequence (DNA): TGTGCCAGCAGACAGGGTGCCTACGAGCAGTACTTC. Translation gives CASRQGAYEQYF.

The chain combines TRBV27 with TRBJ1-2; TRBD1 might be the D (5 bases). There are 15 residues in the CDR3. The ends were cut back, 7 bases at V and 8 bases at J, with 23 bases in the middle. CDR1 and CDR2 from the germline V gene are MNHEY and SMNVEV (reference sequence). The DNA of the CDR3 is TGTGCCAGCACCTCGGGTTTGGAGGGGCTAAAGGGCTACACCTTC. It codes for CASTSGLEGLKGYTF.

V usage is TRBV5-1 and J usage is TRBJ1-2, with D unresolved. Germline assignment: CDR1 SGHRS and CDR2 YFSETQ. Trimming removed 4 bases at V and 14 bases at J, with 24 bases between. The CDR3 is made up of 14 amino acids. The CDR3 protein is CASSLKNRDGHETF. CDR3 coding DNA: TGCGCCAGCAGCCTTAAGAACCGGGATGGGCACGAGACCTTC.